This entry is about one TCR beta chain. The source of the sample is a study of shared clonotypes between healthy human individuals. Germline assignment: CDR1 MDHEN and CDR2 SYDVKM. The CDR3 is made up of 17 amino acids. Method: immunoSEQ multiplex PCR; TCRdb's copy keeps in-frame clones and lacks some. The sample shows 450,000 to 600,000 clones, about four fifths of them seen only once. This sequence originates from a woman aged 35 to 49 in good health. Some clones in this sample may be carry-over from other donors' samples. Material: PBMCs. The rearrangement links TRBV28 to TRBJ2-5, with 11 bases lining up with TRBD1. TRBJ2-7 explains the end of the DNA better; the J call may be wrong. For the CDR3, the DNA is TGTGCCAGCAGTTTAGGCGATTGGACAGGGGGCTACTACGAGCAGTACTTC. It codes for CASSLGDWTGGYYEQYF.